This T cell receptor beta chain was found in a study of T cell repertoires in cytomegalovirus infection. For the study at large: Signatures in public TCR beta sequences pointed to both CMV infection and matching HLA type.

The table lists this clonotype with many counts. Its antigen is currently unknown. Each CDR3 protein is one row after TCRdb ran MiXCR on the reads. Seen here are around 280,000 distinct CDR3 sequences, roughly 13% observed once, and the top ten hold roughly 9.7%. Overall study results and limits: HLA-C-restricted TCR beta clonotypes specific for CMV led the ex vivo response. Totalled public TCR beta family frequency picked out people who carried CMV plus the relevant HLA.

Germline assignment: CDR1 SGHVS and CDR2 FNYEAQ. The length of the CDR3 is 15 residues. The ends lost 2 bases at V and 0 bases at J; junction bases unmatched: 2. This TCR came from a human donor in good health (CMV status not recorded). Some clones in this sample may be carry-over from other donors' samples. What was sequenced was PBMCs. The chain uses TRBV7-6 and TRBJ2-5, with 8 nucleotides matching TRBD2. The CDR3 bases are TGTGCCAGCAGCTTACTAGCGGGCCACCAAGAGACCCAGTACTTC. As protein: CASSLLAGHQETQYF.